This T cell receptor (beta chain) derives from a study of blood T cell repertoires in COVID-19. Study-wide context: Samples of COVID-19 (acute and convalescent) were obtained from the United States, Italy and Spain. From T cells, B-cell-depleted T cells, or PBMCs came the material, which was cDNA or gDNA.

Study processing details: It was from reference gene primer amplification that nucleated cell counts were estimated. The repertoire was sequenced with immunoSEQ multiplex PCR; TCRdb's copy has only in-frame clones and lacks some. The DNA gave D and trimming, while V, J and clone size come from that table. The repertoire holds 68,000 or so clones, with around four fifths as singletons. CDR1 SGHTA and CDR2 FQGNSA come from the germline V gene. With 3 bases removed from V and 1 base from J, the gap between germline ends came to 9 bases. The CDR3 runs to 14 residues. Sequencing input: peripheral blood. This chain joins TRBV7-2 and TRBJ1-1; possibly TRBD1 for D (6 bases). The receptor was derived from a human donor in a cohort sampled during active COVID-19. CDR3 DNA: TGTGCCAGCAGCTTGGGGGCGGCGAACACTGAAGCTTTCTTT. Residues: CASSLGAANTEAFF. Full variable domain (remainder filled in from reference TRBV7-2 and TRBJ1-1): GAGVSQSPSNKVTEKGKDVELRCDPISGHTALYWYRQSLGQGLEFLIYFQGNSAPDKSGLPSDRFSAERTGGSVSTLTIQRTQQEDSAVYLCASSLGAANTEAFFGQGTRLTVV.